This T cell receptor beta chain was observed in a study of blood T cell repertoires in COVID-19. The overall study: T cells, B-cell-depleted T cells, or PBMCs supplied cDNA or gDNA.

In the study's own analysis: Nucleated cell counts were estimated from reference gene primer amplification. Clones were sequenced by immunoSEQ multiplex PCR, and TCRdb holds only the in-frame ones, with some missing. That table furnishes V, J and clone size, whereas the DNA furnished D and trimming. The sample has under 200,000 clones; roughly four fifths are singletons. The germline V gene encodes CDR1 SGDLS and CDR2 YYNGEE. The CDR3 contains 17 residues. V was pared by 0 bases and J by 0 bases, with 3 bases of the junction left unmatched. The sample was peripheral blood. The origin of this receptor is a man aged 25 to 40 with active or convalescent COVID-19. The V gene is TRBV9, the J gene TRBJ2-1; 10 nucleotides agree with TRBD2. Written as DNA, the CDR3 is TGTGCCAGCAGCGTAGGGGCTAGCGGGAGCTCCTACAATGAGCAGTTCTTC. Protein product: CASSVGASGSSYNEQFF.